What follows describes a single T cell receptor beta chain. As yet, its antigen is unknown. This entry is derived from a study of glioma-infiltrating T cells after dendritic cell vaccination. Looking at the study overall: Monocyte-derived dendritic cells, cultured less than 9 days with IL-4 and GM-CSF, were pulsed with autologous tumor lysate. Study results and caveats: Estimated pretreatment TIL content predicted outcome after dendritic cell vaccination.

The time point: after dendritic cell vaccination, including at tumor progression/relapse. PBMC were collected before vaccination, two weeks after the third vaccination, and at progression. Germline CDR1 MNHNS, CDR2 SASEGT. The CDR3 is 15 residues long. V was pared by 2 bases and J by 2 bases, with 13 bases between. Sequencing was performed with immunoSEQ multiplex PCR; in TCRdb, only in-frame clones are kept and a portion is missing. The sample has about 94,000 clones, approximately 80% seen once. The J gene is TRBJ2-7, the V gene TRBV6-1; TRBD1 might be the D (5 bases). This sample comprised blood, obtained after dendritic cell vaccination. This TCR was sampled from a human donor with glioblastoma. The CDR3 reads CASSEQLQAPYEQYF. CDR3 nucleotide sequence: TGTGCCAGCAGTGAACAGTTACAGGCCCCCTACGAGCAGTACTTC.